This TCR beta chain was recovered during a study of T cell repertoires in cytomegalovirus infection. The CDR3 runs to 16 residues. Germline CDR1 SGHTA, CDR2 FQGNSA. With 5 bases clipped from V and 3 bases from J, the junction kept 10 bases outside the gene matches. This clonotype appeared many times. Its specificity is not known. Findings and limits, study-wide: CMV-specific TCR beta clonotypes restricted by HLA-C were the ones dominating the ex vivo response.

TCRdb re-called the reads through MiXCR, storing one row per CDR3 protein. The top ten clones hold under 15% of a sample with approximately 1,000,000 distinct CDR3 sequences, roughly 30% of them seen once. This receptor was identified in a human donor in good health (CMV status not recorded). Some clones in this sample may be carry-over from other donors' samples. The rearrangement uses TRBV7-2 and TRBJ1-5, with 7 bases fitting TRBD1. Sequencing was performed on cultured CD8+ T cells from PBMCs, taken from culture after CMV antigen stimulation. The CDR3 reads CASSLPTGSDNQPQHF. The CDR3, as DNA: TGTGCCAGCAGCCTTCCGACAGGGTCTGACAATCAGCCCCAGCATTTT.